Sequencing of this TCR beta chain was carried out in a study of cytomegalovirus exposure and HLA in healthy donors. Study overall: There were around 390 genotyped donors. Of these, roughly 86% fell in the genetic ancestry cluster associated with self-reported Caucasian donors.

Looked up from germline, CDR1 is SGDLS and CDR2 is YYNGEE. After removal of 4 bases from V and 4 bases from J, the junction contained 10 bases not matched to a gene. This CDR3 has 16 amino acids. This clone was seen a few times. Its antigen remains unidentified. PCR was performed using 60 Vbeta and 13 Jbeta primers. Produced via immunoSEQ multiplex PCR; TCRdb's table is partial and in-frame only. The sample yields about 130,000 clones, about four fifths seen once. General study findings and limits: Using the classifier, cytomegalovirus status was reportedly diagnosed with high specificity and sensitivity.

The chain links TRBV9 to TRBJ2-3; TRBD2 aligns across 9 bases. Input material: PBMCs. The clonotype originates from a man aged 40-49 years in good health and CMV-seronegative. The CDR3 DNA is TGTGCCAGCAGCCCGTGGGGCGGGGGGGCACCAGATACGCAGTATTTT. Translated, it gives CASSPWGGGAPDTQYF. The full variable domain, its missing parts supplied by reference TRBV9 and TRBJ2-3, is DSGVTQTPKHLITATGQRVTLRCSPRSGDLSVYWYQQSLDQGLQFLIQYYNGEERAKGNILERFSAQQFPDLHSELNLSSLELGDSALYFCASSPWGGGAPDTQYFGPGTRLTVL.